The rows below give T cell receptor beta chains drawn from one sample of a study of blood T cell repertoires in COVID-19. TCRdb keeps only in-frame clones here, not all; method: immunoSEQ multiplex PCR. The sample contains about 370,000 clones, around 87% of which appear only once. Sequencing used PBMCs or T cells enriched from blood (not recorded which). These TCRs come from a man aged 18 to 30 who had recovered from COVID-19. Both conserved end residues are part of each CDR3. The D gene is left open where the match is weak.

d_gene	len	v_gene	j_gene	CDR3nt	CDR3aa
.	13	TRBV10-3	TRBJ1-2	TGTGCCATCAGTGAGGCCAGTTCATATGGCTACACCTTC	CAISEASSYGYTF
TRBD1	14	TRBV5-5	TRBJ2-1	TGTGCCAGCAGCTACCGACAGGGTCCGAATGAGCAGTTCTTC	CASSYRQGPNEQFF
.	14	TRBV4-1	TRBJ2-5	TGCGCCAGCAGCCAAGACCCAGGACAAGAGACCCAGTACTTC	CASSQDPGQETQYF
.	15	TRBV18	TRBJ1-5	TGTGCCAGCTCACCATTTGGGCAGAACAATCAGCCCCAGCATTTT	CASSPFGQNNQPQHF
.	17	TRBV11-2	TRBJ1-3	TGTGCCAGCAGCTTAGATCTCGCAGGGATGGCTGGAAACACCATATATTTT	CASSLDLAGMAGNTIYF
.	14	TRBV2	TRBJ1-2	TGTGCCAGCAGTGAGGCGCCAGGGAACTATGGCTACACCTTC	CASSEAPGNYGYTF
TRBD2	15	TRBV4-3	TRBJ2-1	TGCGCCAGCAGCCAAGCCCCGGGTCGGGGGGATGAGCAGTTCTTC	CASSQAPGRGDEQFF
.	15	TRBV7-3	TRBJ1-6	TGTGCCAGCAGCTTAACGGCAGGGAGGCAATCACCCCTCCACTTT	CASSLTAGRQSPLHF
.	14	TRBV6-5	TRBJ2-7	TGTGCCAGCACAGGAATCGGAGGGGGCACCGAGCAGTACTTC	CASTGIGGGTEQYF
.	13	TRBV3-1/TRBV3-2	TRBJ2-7	TGTGCCAGCAGCCGAACAGAGAGCTACGAGCAGTACTTC	CASSRTESYEQYF
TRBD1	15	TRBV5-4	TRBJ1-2	TGTGCCAGCAGCTTAAGGACAGGCTGGCAACGTGGCTACACCTTC	CASSLRTGWQRGYTF
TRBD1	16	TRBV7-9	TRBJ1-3	TGTGCCAGCAGCCAGAGACAGGGTATCTCTGGAAACACCATATATTTT	CASSQRQGISGNTIYF
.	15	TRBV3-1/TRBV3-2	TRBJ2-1	TGTGCCAGCAGCCAACAGAGCGGTTCCTACAATGAGCAGTTCTTC	CASSQQSGSYNEQFF
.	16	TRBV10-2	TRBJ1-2	TGCGCCAGCACCCCAGACGAAACCGGGACCAGGGGTGGCTACACCTTC	CASTPDETGTRGGYTF
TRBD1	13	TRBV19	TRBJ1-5	TGTGCCAGTAGTACCGGACAGGGGTGGCCCCAGCATTTT	CASSTGQGWPQHF
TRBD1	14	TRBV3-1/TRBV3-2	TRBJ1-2	TGTGCCAGCAGCCAAAGGGACAGGGCCCTTGGCTACACCTTC	CASSQRDRALGYTF
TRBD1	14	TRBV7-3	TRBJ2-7	TGTGCCAGCAGCCCCAGGACAGGGCAGAGGGAGCAGTACTTC	CASSPRTGQREQYF
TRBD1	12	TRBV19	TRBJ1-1	TGTGCCTCCCTAAGGGACAGGGGGGAACCTTTCTTT	CASLRDRGEPFF